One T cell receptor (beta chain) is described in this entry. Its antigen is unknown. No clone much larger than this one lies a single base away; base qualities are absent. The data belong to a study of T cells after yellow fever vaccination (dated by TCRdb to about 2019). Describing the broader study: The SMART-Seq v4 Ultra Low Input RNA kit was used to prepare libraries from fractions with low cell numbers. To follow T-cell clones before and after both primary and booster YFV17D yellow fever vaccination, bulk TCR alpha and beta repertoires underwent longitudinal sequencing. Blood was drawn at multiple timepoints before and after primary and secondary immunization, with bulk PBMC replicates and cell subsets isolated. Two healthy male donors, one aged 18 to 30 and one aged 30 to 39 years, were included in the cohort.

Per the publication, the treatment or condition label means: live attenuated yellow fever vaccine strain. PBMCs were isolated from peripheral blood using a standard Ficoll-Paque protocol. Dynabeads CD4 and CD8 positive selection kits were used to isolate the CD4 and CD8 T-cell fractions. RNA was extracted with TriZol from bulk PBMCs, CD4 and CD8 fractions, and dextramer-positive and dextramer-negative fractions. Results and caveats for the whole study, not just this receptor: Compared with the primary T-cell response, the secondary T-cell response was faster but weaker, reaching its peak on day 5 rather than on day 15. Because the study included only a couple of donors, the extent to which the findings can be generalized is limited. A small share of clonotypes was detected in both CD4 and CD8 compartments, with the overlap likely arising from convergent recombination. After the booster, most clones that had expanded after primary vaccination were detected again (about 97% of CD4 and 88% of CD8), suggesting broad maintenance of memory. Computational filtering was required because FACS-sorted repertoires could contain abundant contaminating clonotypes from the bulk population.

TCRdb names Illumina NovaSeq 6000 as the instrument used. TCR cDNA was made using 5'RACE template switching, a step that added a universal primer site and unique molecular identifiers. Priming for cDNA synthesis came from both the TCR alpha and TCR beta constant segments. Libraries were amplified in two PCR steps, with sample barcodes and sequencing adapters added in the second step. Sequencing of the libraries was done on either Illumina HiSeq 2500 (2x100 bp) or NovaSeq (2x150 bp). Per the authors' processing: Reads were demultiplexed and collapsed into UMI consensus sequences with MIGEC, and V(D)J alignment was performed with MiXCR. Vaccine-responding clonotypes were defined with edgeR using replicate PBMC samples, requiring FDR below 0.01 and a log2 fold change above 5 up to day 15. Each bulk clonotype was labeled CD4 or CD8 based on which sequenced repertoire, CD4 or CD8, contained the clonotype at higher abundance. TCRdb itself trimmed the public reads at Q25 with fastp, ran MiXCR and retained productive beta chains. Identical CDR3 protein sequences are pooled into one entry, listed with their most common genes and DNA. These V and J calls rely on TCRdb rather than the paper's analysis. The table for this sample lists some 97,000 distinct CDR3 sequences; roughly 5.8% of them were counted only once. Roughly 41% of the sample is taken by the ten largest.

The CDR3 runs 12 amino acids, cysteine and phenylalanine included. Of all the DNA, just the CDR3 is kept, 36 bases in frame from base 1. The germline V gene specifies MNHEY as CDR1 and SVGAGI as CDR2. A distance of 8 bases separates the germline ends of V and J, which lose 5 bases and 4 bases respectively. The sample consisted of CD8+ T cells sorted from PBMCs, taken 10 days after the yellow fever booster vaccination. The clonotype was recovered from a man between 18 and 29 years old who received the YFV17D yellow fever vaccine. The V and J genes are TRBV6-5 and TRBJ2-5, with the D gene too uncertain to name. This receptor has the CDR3 CASSKYRETQYF. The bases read TGTGCCAGCAGTAAATACCGAGAGACCCAGTACTTC.